A selection of T cell receptor beta chains follows, all from one sample in a study of neurological immune-mediated disorders. TCRdb re-called the 5' RACE reads through MiXCR, storing one row per CDR3 protein. The sample has about 36,000 distinct CDR3 sequences; approximately 10% are singletons. Sequencing was carried out using PBMCs. These TCRs come from a woman under 40 with HTLV-1-associated myelopathy (HAM/TSP). CDR3s include the opening cysteine and the closing phenylalanine or tryptophan. The D gene is left open where the match is weak. Rows may omit the clone size; those that give it use once, few, many or a size class.

TRBJ1-2 - TRBV7-8 many CASSRWGIIGYGYTF TGTGCCAGCAGCCGCTGGGGGATTATCGGCTATGGCTACACCTTC
TRBJ2-7 TRBD1 TRBV12-3/TRBV12-4 many CATTPGQGAYEQYF TGTGCCACCACTCCGGGACAGGGGGCCTACGAGCAGTACTTC
TRBJ1-5 - TRBV20-1 many CSARQGLEPQHF TGCAGTGCTAGACAGGGGTTGGAGCCCCAGCATTTT
TRBJ2-5 TRBD2 TRBV20-1 many CSARDIAGGFLETQYF TGCAGTGCTAGAGATATAGCGGGGGGCTTTTTAGAGACCCAGTACTTC
TRBJ2-1 - TRBV7-9 many CASSLFLGSEYNEQFF TGTGCCAGCAGCTTATTCTTAGGGTCCGAATACAATGAGCAGTTCTTC
TRBJ2-1 TRBD1 TRBV7-8 many CASSLARTGSYNEQFF TGTGCCAGCAGCTTAGCTAGGACAGGGTCCTACAATGAGCAGTTCTTC
TRBJ2-4 TRBD1 TRBV19 many CASSEGQGLAKNIQYF TGTGCCAGTTCGGAGGGACAGGGTTTAGCCAAAAACATTCAGTACTTC
TRBJ2-7 TRBD2 TRBV5-1 many CASSLMASGGTAYEQYF TGCGCCAGCAGCTTGATGGCTAGCGGGGGGACGGCCTACGAGCAGTACTTC
TRBJ1-2 TRBD1 TRBV18 - CASSPARTGYGYTF TGTGCCAGCTCACCAGCGAGGACAGGGTATGGCTACACCTTC
TRBJ2-3 TRBD2 TRBV20-1 few CSVTSGGATDTQYF TGCAGTGTTACTAGCGGGGGGGCGACAGATACGCAGTATTTT
TRBJ1-5 - TRBV20-1 many CSASMGRGNQPQHF TGCAGTGCTAGTATGGGTAGGGGCAATCAGCCCCAGCATTTT
TRBJ2-7 - TRBV25-1 many CASSDSPQDPSYEQYF TGTGCCAGCAGTGATTCACCACAGGATCCCTCCTACGAGCAGTACTTC
TRBJ1-2 - TRBV18 many CASSPPVAGPYGYTF TGTGCCAGCTCACCACCGGTCGCAGGGCCCTATGGCTACACCTTC
TRBJ2-7 - TRBV12-3/TRBV12-4 many CASRSTGNSYEQYF TGTGCCAGCAGATCCACAGGGAATTCCTACGAGCAGTACTTC
TRBJ1-1 - TRBV20-1 many CSARDLWGPLEAFF TGCAGTGCTAGAGATCTTTGGGGCCCTCTAGAAGCTTTCTTT
TRBJ1-1 - TRBV5-1 many CASSFTVFTEAFF TGCGCCAGCAGCTTTACTGTCTTCACTGAAGCTTTCTTT
TRBJ1-1 - TRBV5-1 many CASSRDLGTEAFF TGCGCCAGCAGCAGGGACCTTGGGACTGAAGCTTTCTTT
TRBJ2-2 - TRBV5-6 - CSSSLCTVRVTGELFF TGTTCCAGCAGCTTGTGTACAGTCCGAGTAACCGGGGAGCTGTTTTTT
TRBJ1-2 - TRBV5-1 many CASSLDTRYGYTF TGCGCCAGCAGCCTCGACACCCGTTATGGCTACACCTTC
TRBJ2-1 TRBD2 TRBV5-1 many CASSFGLAGGYNEQFF TGCGCCAGCAGCTTCGGACTAGCGGGGGGGTACAATGAGCAGTTCTTC
TRBJ1-5 - TRBV20-1 many CSARDNTRGGEQPQHF TGCAGTGCTAGAGATAATACGCGAGGGGGGGAACAGCCCCAGCATTTT